This TCR beta chain originates from a study of beta chain features in type 1 diabetes. Broader study findings: A pattern of fewer insertions and more deletions at VDJ junctions was seen in type 1 diabetes patients.

On this clone itself: No antigen is known for it.

Losses at the gene ends were 4 bases for V and 2 bases for J; bases not matched to a gene: 14. This CDR3 is 18 amino acids long. Per germline, CDR1 SGHTA and CDR2 FQGNSA. The whole isolated RNA underwent reverse transcription, so sequencing captured expressed TCRB transcripts. TCRdb keeps only in-frame clones here, not all; method: immunoSEQ multiplex PCR. The table records 250,000 to 300,000 clones, under 8.5% of them present only once. The chain combines TRBV7-2 with TRBJ2-3; the match to TRBD2 covers 8 bases. The receptor's source is a young woman in good health. The sequenced sample was central memory CD4+ T cells from blood. The chain's CDR3 is CASSSPLRTSRTTDTQYF. CDR3 sequence (DNA): TGTGCCAGCAGCTCCCCGTTAAGGACTAGCAGAACCACAGATACGCAGTATTTT.